This TCR beta chain was sequenced during a study of blood T cell repertoires in COVID-19. Using immunoSEQ multiplex PCR, the repertoire was profiled, and TCRdb retains in-frame clones only, with some absent. The data contain more than 45,000 clones, 87% of them seen just once; the ten biggest clones take up 22%. The trim removed 3 bases at V and 6 bases at J, leaving 5 bases unmatched. Germline V gene lookup returns CDR1 SGHNT and CDR2 YYREEE (reference sequence). The CDR3 is 15 residues long. The sequencing sample was made of peripheral blood. This TCR was sampled from a woman older than 75 with COVID-19, enrolled during active disease. This chain connects TRBV5-4 to TRBJ2-2; 10 bases align to TRBD1. The CDR3 loop reads CASSSRTGGSGELFF. The CDR3 nucleotides read TGTGCCAGCAGCTCGCGGACAGGGGGTTCCGGGGAGCTGTTTTTT.